This T cell receptor beta chain was sequenced during a study of T cell changes during pregnancy in multiple sclerosis. The germline gives CDR1 SNHLY, CDR2 FYNNEI. The V and J ends lost 3 bases and 12 bases respectively, with 18 bases between them. There are 13 residues in the CDR3. Libraries were prepared by immunoSEQ multiplex PCR; TCRdb keeps only in-frame clonotypes and omits some of them. The sample lists approximately 50,000 clones; 90% were seen once. Sequences were derived from peripheral blood, sampled in the third trimester of pregnancy. The rearrangement joins TRBV2 to TRBJ2-7; a possible D gene is TRBD2 (5 bases). This TCR came from a female donor in good health, enrolled as a control in a pregnancy study. In DNA form, the CDR3 reads TGTGCCAGCAGTGAGGAGGCGAAGAGCGCGCTGTACTTC. It specifies CASSEEAKSALYF.